These 23 T cell receptor beta chains were all obtained from the same sample, sequenced in a study of human T cells and chemical hapten exposure. TCRdb analysed the RACE reads with MiXCR anew, one entry per CDR3 protein. Among approximately 370,000 distinct CDR3 sequences listed, 4.5% to 7% were seen once. The time point denotes: pre-sensitization, week 0. The treatment here: therapeutic diphenylcyclopropenone sensitization with weekly scalp DPC. This sample comprised whole blood, obtained in connection with sensitization to the hapten diphenylcyclopropenone (DPC). All receptors derive from a woman between 18 and 30 years old with alopecia areata. Some clones in this sample may be carry-over from other donors' samples.

The chain has TRBV14 and TRBJ2-3, with 10 nucleotides matching TRBD2. The junction had 5 bases not matched to a gene; V was cut back by 4 bases and J by 1 base. Germline values: CDR1 SGHDN, CDR2 FVKESK. The CDR3 loop spans 16 amino acids. CDR3 in amino acids: CASSRIAGGGTDTQYF. The CDR3 nucleotides are TGTGCCAGCAGCCGGATAGCGGGGGGCGGCACAGATACGCAGTATTTT.

There are a few counts of this clonotype. The DNA for the CDR3 is TGCGCCAGCAGCCAAGATTTAGGGACAGGGGATTCACCCCTCCACTTT. Residues: CASSQDLGTGDSPLHF. This sequence joins TRBV4-3 and TRBJ1-6; 10 bases fit TRBD1. This CDR3 has 16 amino acids. Germline values: CDR1 LGHNA, CDR2 YSLEER. V shed 0 bases, J shed 8 bases, and the junction held 4 bases outside the gene matches.

This clonotype was seen only a few times. CDR3 DNA sequence: TGTGCCAGCAGTTCACCGTCCGGGACAGGGGAGCAGTACTTC. Translated, it gives CASSSPSGTGEQYF. The chain recombines TRBV28 with TRBJ2-7; the match to TRBD1 covers 9 bases. Losses at the gene ends were 4 bases for V and 7 bases for J; bases not matched to a gene: 8. CDR1 and CDR2 from the germline V gene are MDHEN and SYDVKM. This CDR3 contains 14 residues.

This clonotype was seen a handful of times. The chain is built from TRBV7-2 and TRBJ2-7; 7 nucleotides agree with TRBD1. Germline V gives CDR1 SGHTA, CDR2 FQGNSA. Trimming removed 5 bases from V and 9 bases from J; junction bases left unmatched: 7. The CDR3 length is 12 residues. CDR3 DNA: TGTGCCAGCAGCCTGGGGACAGCTGTGCAGTACTTC. Residues: CASSLGTAVQYF.

The chain couples TRBV6-1 to TRBJ1-1; D may be TRBD1 (6 bases). The CDR3 extends over 13 amino acids. CDR1 and CDR2 (germline): MNHNS, SASEGT. V was pared by 10 bases and J by 1 base, with 13 bases between. The DNA of the CDR3 is TGTGCCACCCGAAGAGGGGGGAACACTGAAGCTTTCTTT. Protein sequence: CATRRGGNTEAFF.

This clonotype appeared many times. The chain employs TRBV7-6 and TRBJ1-1, with D hard to call. Per germline, CDR1 SGHVS and CDR2 FNYEAQ. CDR3 length: 14 amino acids. V was clipped by 4 bases and J by 1 base, with 10 bases between them. The CDR3 DNA reads as TGTGCCAGCAGCTCCGGACTGAGGAACACTGAAGCTTTCTTT. The encoded protein is CASSSGLRNTEAFF.

Many counts were recorded for this clonotype. This chain uses TRBV20-1 with TRBJ2-6; no firm D call. Germline CDR1 reads DFQATT; CDR2 reads SNEGSKA (reference sequence). With 3 bases removed from V and 0 bases from J, the gap between germline ends came to 9 bases. The CDR3 totals 15 residues. The CDR3 region is CSASVRSSGANVLTF. CDR3 coding DNA: TGCAGTGCTAGCGTTCGCAGCTCTGGGGCCAACGTCCTGACTTTC.

The chain couples TRBV7-9 to TRBJ1-6; D is unresolved. The V and J ends lost 1 base and 7 bases respectively, with 8 bases between them. CDR1 is SEHNR and CDR2 is FQNEAQ in the germline V gene (reference sequence). This CDR3 spans 14 amino acids. Written as DNA, the CDR3 is TGTGCCAGCAGCTTAGGCAGGCAAAATTCACCCCTCCACTTT. Residues: CASSLGRQNSPLHF.

The sample holds many counts of this clonotype. The chain recombines TRBV2 with TRBJ1-6; 9 bases line up with TRBD1. The CDR3 consists of 14 residues. J gave up 8 bases and V 7 bases, and 6 bases lay outside the gene matches. Per the germline V gene, CDR1 is SNHLY and CDR2 is FYNNEI. The DNA for the CDR3 is TGTGCCAGCATTCCGGACAGGGGCGATTCACCCCTCCACTTT. Translating it yields CASIPDRGDSPLHF.

This clonotype came up a few times. The chain recombines TRBV5-1 with TRBJ1-1; 11 bases align to TRBD1. Trimming took 4 bases from V and 10 from J; bases not matched to a gene: 6. The CDR3 extends over 13 amino acids. Per germline, CDR1 SGHRS and CDR2 YFSETQ. The CDR3 DNA sequence: TGCGCCAGCAGCGTAGGACAGGGGGCAGGAGCTTTCTTT. This translates into CASSVGQGAGAFF.

This sequence joins TRBV6-1 and TRBJ1-3, with unresolved D. The CDR3 loop spans 11 amino acids. The V and J ends lost 7 bases and 7 bases respectively, with 8 bases between them. Germline V lookup: CDR1 MNHNS, CDR2 SASEGT. Written as DNA, the CDR3 is TGTGCCAGCACTGGATGGAACACCATATATTTT. Its protein is CASTGWNTIYF.

V is TRBV4-3 and J is TRBJ2-2; perhaps D is TRBD1 or TRBD2 (5 bases each). This CDR3 contains 14 residues. V gave up 5 bases and J gave up 5 bases, with 12 bases separating them. The germline V gene has CDR1 LGHNA and CDR2 YSLEER. This CDR3 reads CASSKGEGTGELFF. DNA of the CDR3: TGCGCCAGCAGCAAGGGAGAGGGGACCGGGGAGCTGTTTTTT.

The rearrangement uses TRBV3-1 and TRBJ2-7; TRBD1 matches 8 bases. Germline trimming cut 8 bases from V and 4 bases from J; bases unmatched to any gene: 10. The CDR3 contains 14 residues. Germline CDR1 LGHDT, CDR2 YNNKEL (reference sequence). The CDR3 spells CASSQWDRTYEQYF. CDR3 DNA sequence: TGTGCCAGCTCACAGTGGGACAGGACTTACGAGCAGTACTTC.

The V and J genes are TRBV5-1 and TRBJ2-5; perhaps D is TRBD1 or TRBD2 (5 bases each). The CDR3 is made up of 14 amino acids. The V gene lost 4 bases and the J gene lost 5 bases, with 15 bases spanning the gap. Looked up from germline, CDR1 is SGHRS and CDR2 is YFSETQ. The CDR3 nucleotides read TGCGCCAGCAGCCCGGGGCAGGCCGAGGAGACCCAGTACTTC. This codes for CASSPGQAEETQYF.

This clonotype was detected many times. This chain connects TRBV2 to TRBJ1-5; D uncertain. Looked up from germline, CDR1 is SNHLY and CDR2 is FYNNEI. The CDR3 spans 13 residues. The ends were cut back, 8 bases at V and 3 bases at J, with 11 bases in the middle. The CDR3 region has the DNA TGTGCCAGCCTCCAGGAAATCAATCAGCCCCAGCATTTT. It codes for CASLQEINQPQHF.

V is TRBV2 and J is TRBJ1-1, with 9 bases aligning to TRBD1. The ends lost 4 bases at V and 4 bases at J; junction bases unmatched: 4. The CDR3 contains 14 residues. The V gene's germline CDR1 is SNHLY and CDR2 FYNNEI. CDR3 sequence reads: CASSAGQGITEAFF. CDR3 sequence (DNA): TGTGCCAGCAGTGCGGGACAGGGTATCACTGAAGCTTTCTTT.

This clonotype has more than one count but fewer than ten. The gene calls are TRBV6-2 or TRBV6-3 and TRBJ1-2; 9 nucleotides match TRBD1. Germline V CDR1 and CDR2: MNHEY, SVGEGT. The CDR3 loop spans 16 amino acids. The ends lost 6 bases at V and 4 bases at J; junction bases unmatched: 12. The CDR3 region is CASRRGDRASSYGYTF. The CDR3 DNA reads as TGTGCCAGCAGACGCGGGGACAGGGCCTCGAGCTATGGCTACACCTTC.

This clonotype was observed many times. This chain uses TRBV2 with TRBJ2-5, with TRBD1 as a possible D gene (6 bases). Germline values: CDR1 SNHLY, CDR2 FYNNEI. V was shortened by 5 bases and J by 1 base, with 11 bases between the two germline ends. This CDR3 is 14 amino acids long. DNA for the CDR3: TGTGCCAGCAGTTTACAGGGAAGCCAAGAGACCCAGTACTTC. The encoded protein is CASSLQGSQETQYF. The variable domain in full, completed from reference TRBV2 and TRBJ2-5, reads EPEVTQTPSHQVTQMGQEVILRCVPISNHLYFYWYRQILGQKVEFLVSFYNNEISEKSEIFDDQFSVERPDGSNFTLKIRSTKLEDSAMYFCASSLQGSQETQYFGPGTRLLVL.

This clonotype turned up a few times. The CDR3 reads CASSPRVGGYTF. CDR3 nucleotide sequence: TGTGCCAGCAGTCCCCGGGTGGGGGGATACACCTTC. This chain joins TRBV12-3 or TRBV12-4 and TRBJ1-2; D might be TRBD1 (5 bases). With 5 bases removed from V and 11 bases from J, the gap between germline ends came to 15 bases. The CDR3 has 12 amino acids.

This chain links TRBV6-6 with TRBJ2-7, with 13 bases fitting TRBD2. V shed 2 bases and J 5 bases; nucleotides not matched to a gene: 3. This CDR3 spans 15 amino acids. Germline V gene sequence: CDR1 MNHNY, CDR2 SVGAGI (reference sequence). CDR3 DNA: TGTGCCAGCAGTTACCCACTAGCGGGGGGGGACGAGCAGTACTTC. Its translation is CASSYPLAGGDEQYF.

This clonotype has more than one count but fewer than ten. The chain is built from TRBV20-1 and TRBJ2-5; D ambiguous. The CDR3 is 12 residues long. Trimming took 6 bases from V and 1 from J, leaving 9 bases between them. The germline gives CDR1 DFQATT, CDR2 SNEGSKA (reference sequence). CDR3 residues: CSARRGQETQYF. In DNA form, the CDR3 reads TGCAGTGCCCGCAGAGGCCAAGAGACCCAGTACTTC.

This sequence joins TRBV20-1 and TRBJ1-2; no clear D gene. Germline lookup yields CDR1 DFQATT and CDR2 SNEGSKA (reference sequence). The CDR3 is made up of 13 amino acids. V was pared by 5 bases and J by 4 bases, with 14 bases between. In DNA form, the CDR3 reads TGCAGTGCTTACCATACAAGGTCCTATGGCTACACCTTC. This codes for CSAYHTRSYGYTF.

This clonotype was seen repeatedly, ten times or more. The chain has TRBV7-8 and TRBJ2-3, with 8 bases that match TRBD2. The V and J ends lost 5 bases and 3 bases, in that order; junction bases with no gene match: 13. CDR1 and CDR2 from the germline V gene are SGHVS and FQNEAQ. The CDR3 totals 17 residues. CDR3 residues: CASSRALRGAGTDTQYF. The CDR3, as DNA: TGTGCCAGCAGCCGAGCGCTGCGGGGGGCCGGAACAGATACGCAGTATTTT.